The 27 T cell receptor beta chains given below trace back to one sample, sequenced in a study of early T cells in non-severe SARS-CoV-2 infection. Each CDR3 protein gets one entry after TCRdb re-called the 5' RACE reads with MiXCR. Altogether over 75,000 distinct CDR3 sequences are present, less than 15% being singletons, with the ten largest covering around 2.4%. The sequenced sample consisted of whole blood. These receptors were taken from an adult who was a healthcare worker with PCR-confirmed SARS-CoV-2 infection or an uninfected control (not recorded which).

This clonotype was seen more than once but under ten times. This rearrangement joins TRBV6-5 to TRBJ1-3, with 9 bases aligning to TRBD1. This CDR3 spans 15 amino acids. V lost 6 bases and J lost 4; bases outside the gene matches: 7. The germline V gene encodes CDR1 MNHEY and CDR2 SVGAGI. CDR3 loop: CASRKGQGSGNTIYF. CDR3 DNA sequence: TGTGCCAGCAGAAAGGGACAGGGTAGCGGAAACACCATATATTTT.

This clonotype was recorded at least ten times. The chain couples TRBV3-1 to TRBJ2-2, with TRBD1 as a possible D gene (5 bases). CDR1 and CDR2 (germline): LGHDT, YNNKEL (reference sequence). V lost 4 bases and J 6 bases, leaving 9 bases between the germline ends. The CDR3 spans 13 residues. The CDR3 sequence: CASSRGLAGELFF. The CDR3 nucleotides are TGTGCCAGCAGCCGGGGCTTAGCCGGGGAGCTGTTTTTT.

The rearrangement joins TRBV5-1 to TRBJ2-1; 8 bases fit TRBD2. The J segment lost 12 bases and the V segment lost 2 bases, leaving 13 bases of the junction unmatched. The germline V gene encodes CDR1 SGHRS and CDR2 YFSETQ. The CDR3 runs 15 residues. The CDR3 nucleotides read TGCGCCAGCAGCTTACCAACCACGGGGCTAGCGGGGCAGTTCTTC. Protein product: CASSLPTTGLAGQFF.

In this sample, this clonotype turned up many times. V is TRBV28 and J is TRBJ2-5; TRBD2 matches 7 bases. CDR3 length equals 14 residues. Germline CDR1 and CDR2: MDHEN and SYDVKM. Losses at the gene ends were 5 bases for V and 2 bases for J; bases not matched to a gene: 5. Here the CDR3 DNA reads TGTGCCAGCAGTCGCGGGGGACCTCAAGAGACCCAGTACTTC. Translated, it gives CASSRGGPQETQYF.

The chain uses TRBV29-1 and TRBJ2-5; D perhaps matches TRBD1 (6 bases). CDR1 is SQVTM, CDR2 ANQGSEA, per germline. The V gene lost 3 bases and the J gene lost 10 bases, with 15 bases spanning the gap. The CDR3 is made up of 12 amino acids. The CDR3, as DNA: TGCAGCGTTGATCGGGGACAAGACCTCCAGTACTTC. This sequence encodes CSVDRGQDLQYF.

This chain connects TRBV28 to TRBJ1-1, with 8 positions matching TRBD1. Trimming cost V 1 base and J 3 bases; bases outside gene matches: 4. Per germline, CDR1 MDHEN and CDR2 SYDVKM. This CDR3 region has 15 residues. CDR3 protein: CASSLFRDRHTEAFF. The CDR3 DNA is TGTGCCAGCAGTTTATTCCGGGACAGGCACACTGAAGCTTTCTTT.

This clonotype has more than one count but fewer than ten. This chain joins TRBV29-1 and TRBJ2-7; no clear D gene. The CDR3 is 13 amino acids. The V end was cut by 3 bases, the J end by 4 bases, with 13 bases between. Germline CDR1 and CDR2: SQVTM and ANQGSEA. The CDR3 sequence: CSVDVQGVYEQYF. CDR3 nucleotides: TGCAGCGTTGATGTGCAAGGAGTATACGAGCAGTACTTC.

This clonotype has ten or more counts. Here the CDR3 reads CATRVLANYGYTF. In DNA, the CDR3 is TGTGCCACCCGGGTCCTAGCTAACTATGGCTACACCTTC. The V call is TRBV12-3 or TRBV12-4, the J call TRBJ1-2; D call uncertain. The CDR3 totals 13 residues. Deletions cut 10 bases from V and 0 bases from J, with 12 bases between.

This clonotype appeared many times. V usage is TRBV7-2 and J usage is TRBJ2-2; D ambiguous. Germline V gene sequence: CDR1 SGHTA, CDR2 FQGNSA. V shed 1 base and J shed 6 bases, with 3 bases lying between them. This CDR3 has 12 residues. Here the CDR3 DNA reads TGTGCCAGCAGCTTAGTGTCCGGGGAGCTGTTTTTT. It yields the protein CASSLVSGELFF.

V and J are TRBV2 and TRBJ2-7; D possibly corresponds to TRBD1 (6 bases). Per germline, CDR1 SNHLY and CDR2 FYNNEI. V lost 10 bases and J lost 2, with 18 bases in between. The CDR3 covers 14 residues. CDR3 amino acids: CATSRAGTTYEQYF. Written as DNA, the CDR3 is TGTGCCACCTCTCGCGCCGGGACAACCTACGAGCAGTACTTC. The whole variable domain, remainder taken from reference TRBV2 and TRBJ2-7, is EPEVTQTPSHQVTQMGQEVILRCVPISNHLYFYWYRQILGQKVEFLVSFYNNEISEKSEIFDDQFSVERPDGSNFTLKIRSTKLEDSAMYFCATSRAGTTYEQYFGPGTRLTVT.

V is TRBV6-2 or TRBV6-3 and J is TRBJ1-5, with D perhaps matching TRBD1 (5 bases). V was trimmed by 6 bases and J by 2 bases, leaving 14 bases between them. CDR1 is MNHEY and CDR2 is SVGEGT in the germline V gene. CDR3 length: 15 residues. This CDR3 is CASSRDSEGNQPQHF. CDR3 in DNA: TGTGCCAGCAGCAGGGACTCGGAAGGCAATCAGCCCCAGCATTTT.

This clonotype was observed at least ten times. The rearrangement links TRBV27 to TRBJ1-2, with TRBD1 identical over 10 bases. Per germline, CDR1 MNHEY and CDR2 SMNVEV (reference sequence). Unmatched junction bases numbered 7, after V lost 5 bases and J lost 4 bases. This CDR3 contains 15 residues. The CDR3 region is CASSATGGPVYGYTF. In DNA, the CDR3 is TGTGCCAGCAGTGCGACAGGGGGCCCCGTCTATGGCTACACCTTC.

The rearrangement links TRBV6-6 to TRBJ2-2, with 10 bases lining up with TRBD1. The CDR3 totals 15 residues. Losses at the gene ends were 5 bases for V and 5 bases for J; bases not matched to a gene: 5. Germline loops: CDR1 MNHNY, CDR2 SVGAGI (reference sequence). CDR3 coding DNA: TGTGCCAGCAGTGGCCGGGGACAGGGGACCGGGGAGCTGTTTTTT. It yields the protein CASSGRGQGTGELFF.

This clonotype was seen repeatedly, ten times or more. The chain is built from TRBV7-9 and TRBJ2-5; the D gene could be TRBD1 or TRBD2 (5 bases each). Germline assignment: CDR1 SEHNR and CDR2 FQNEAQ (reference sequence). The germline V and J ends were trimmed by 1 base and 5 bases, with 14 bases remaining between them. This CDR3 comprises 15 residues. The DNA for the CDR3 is TGTGCCAGCAGCTTAGGAGGGCAGGGAAGTGAGACCCAGTACTTC. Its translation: CASSLGGQGSETQYF. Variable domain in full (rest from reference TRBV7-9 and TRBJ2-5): DTGVSQNPRHKITKRGQNVTFRCDPISEHNRLYWYRQTLGQGPEFLTYFQNEAQLEKSRLLSDRFSAERPKGSFSTLEIQRTEQGDSAMYLCASSLGGQGSETQYFGPGTRLLVL.

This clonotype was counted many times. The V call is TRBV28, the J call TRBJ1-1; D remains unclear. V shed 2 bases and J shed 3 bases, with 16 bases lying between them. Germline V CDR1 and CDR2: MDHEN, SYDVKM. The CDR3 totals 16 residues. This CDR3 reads CASSLGSVSRDTEAFF. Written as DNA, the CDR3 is TGTGCCAGCAGTTTAGGGTCCGTAAGTCGTGACACTGAAGCTTTCTTT.

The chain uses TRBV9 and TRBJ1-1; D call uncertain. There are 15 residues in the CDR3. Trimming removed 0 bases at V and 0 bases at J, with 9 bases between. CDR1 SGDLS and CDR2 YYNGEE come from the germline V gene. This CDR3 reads CASSVVGNMNTEAFF. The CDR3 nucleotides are TGTGCCAGCAGCGTAGTGGGCAACATGAACACTGAAGCTTTCTTT.

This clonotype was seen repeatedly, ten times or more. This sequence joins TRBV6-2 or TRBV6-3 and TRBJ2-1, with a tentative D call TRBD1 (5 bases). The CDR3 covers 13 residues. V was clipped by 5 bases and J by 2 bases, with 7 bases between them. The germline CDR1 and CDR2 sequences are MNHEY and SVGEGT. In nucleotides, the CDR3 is TGTGCCAGCAGTCAGACAGCCTACAATGAGCAGTTCTTC. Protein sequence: CASSQTAYNEQFF.

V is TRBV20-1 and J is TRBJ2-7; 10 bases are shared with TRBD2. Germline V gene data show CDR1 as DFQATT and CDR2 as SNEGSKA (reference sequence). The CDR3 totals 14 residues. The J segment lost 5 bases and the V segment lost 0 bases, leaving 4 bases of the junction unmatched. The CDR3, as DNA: TGCAGTGCTAGAGATGGGCTAGCGGGGGACGAGCAGTACTTC. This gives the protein CSARDGLAGDEQYF.

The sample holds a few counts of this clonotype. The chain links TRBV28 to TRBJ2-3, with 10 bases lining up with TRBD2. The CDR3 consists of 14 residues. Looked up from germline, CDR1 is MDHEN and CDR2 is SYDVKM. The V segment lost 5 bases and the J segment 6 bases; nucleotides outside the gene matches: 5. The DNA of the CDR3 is TGTGCCAGCAGTAGCGGGGGGGCCCCCGATACGCAGTATTTT. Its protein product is CASSSGGAPDTQYF.

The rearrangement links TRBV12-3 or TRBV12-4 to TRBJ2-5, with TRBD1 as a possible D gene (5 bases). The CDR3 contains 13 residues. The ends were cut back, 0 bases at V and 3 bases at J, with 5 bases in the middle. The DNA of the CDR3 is TGTGCCAGCAGTTTAGCCAGGGAAGAGACCCAGTACTTC. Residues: CASSLAREETQYF.

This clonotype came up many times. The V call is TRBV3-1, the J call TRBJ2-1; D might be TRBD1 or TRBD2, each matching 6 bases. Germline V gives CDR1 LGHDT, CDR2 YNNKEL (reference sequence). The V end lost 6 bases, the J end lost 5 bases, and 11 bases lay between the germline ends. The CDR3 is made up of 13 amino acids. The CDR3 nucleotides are TGTGCCAGCAGGAGAGGGGGGAACAATGAGCAGTTCTTC. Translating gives CASRRGGNNEQFF.

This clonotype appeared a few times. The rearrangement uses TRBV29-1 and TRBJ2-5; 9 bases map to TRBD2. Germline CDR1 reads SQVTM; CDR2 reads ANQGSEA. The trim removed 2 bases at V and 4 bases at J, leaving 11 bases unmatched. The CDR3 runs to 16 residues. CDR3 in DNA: TGCAGCGTTGAACTCGGCGCGGGGGGGAGAATAGAGACCCAGTACTTC. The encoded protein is CSVELGAGGRIETQYF.

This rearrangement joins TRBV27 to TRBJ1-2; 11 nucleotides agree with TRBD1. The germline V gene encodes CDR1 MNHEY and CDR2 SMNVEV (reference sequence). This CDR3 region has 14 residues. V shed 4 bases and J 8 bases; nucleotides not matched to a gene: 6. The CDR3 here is CASSSGQGAWGYTF. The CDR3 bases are TGTGCCAGCAGTTCCGGACAGGGGGCGTGGGGCTACACCTTC.

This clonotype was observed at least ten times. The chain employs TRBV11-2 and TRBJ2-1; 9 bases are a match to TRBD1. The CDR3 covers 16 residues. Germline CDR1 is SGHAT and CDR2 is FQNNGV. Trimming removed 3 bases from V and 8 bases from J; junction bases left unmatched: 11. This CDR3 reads CASSLIGGTGTYEQFF. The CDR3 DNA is TGTGCCAGCAGCTTGATTGGCGGGACAGGGACGTATGAGCAGTTCTTC. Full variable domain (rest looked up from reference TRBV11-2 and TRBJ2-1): EAGVAQSPRYKIIEKRQSVAFWCNPISGHATLYWYQQILGQGPKLLIQFQNNGVVDDSQLPKDRFSAERLKGVDSTLKIQPAKLEDSAVYLCASSLIGGTGTYEQFFGPGTRLTVL.

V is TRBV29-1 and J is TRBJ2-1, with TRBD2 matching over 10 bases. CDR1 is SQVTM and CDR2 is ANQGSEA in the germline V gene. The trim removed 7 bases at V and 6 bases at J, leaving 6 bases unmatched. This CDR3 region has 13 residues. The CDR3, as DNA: TGCAGCGCCGGTAGGACTAGCGGCAATGAGCAGTTCTTC. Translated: CSAGRTSGNEQFF.

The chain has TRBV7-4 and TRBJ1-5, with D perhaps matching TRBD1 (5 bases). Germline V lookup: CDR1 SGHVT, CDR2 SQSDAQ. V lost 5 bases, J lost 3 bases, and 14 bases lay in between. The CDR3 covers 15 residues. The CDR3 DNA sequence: TGTGCCAGCAGCCCCTACCAGGGTAACAATCAGCCCCAGCATTTT. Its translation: CASSPYQGNNQPQHF.

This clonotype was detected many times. CDR3 amino acids: CSARVTGRTEAFF. CDR3 coding DNA: TGCAGTGCTAGGGTCACAGGGAGGACTGAAGCTTTCTTT. The rearrangement links TRBV20-1 to TRBJ1-1, with D possibly TRBD1 on 6 matching bases. The CDR3 runs to 13 residues. Per the germline V gene, CDR1 is DFQATT and CDR2 is SNEGSKA (reference sequence). V was trimmed by 3 bases and J by 5 bases, leaving 13 bases between them.